These T cell receptor beta chains were read from a single sample in a study of CD8 T cells in ankylosing spondylitis. From the 5' RACE reads, TCRdb called clonotypes with MiXCR, one entry per CDR3 protein. The sample carries more than 500,000 distinct CDR3 sequences, about 5% recorded once. The sequencing input was blood, either unsorted or a sorted T cell fraction (not recorded which). These receptors came from a male donor with ankylosing spondylitis. Each CDR3 is given with its conserved first and last residue. A D gene is named only where the DNA matches it firmly. Part of the rows lack a size; the others show once, few, many or a class for expanded clones.

d_gene,v_gene,abundance,j_gene,CDR3nt,CDR3aa
-,TRBV11-1,many,TRBJ1-5,TGTGCCAGCAGCTTAGCGCCGGGACCGGGGGATCAGCCCCAGCATTTT,CASSLAPGPGDQPQHF
-,TRBV20-1,many,TRBJ2-5,TGCAGTGCTAGCGAAGAGACCCAGTACTTC,CSASEETQYF
TRBD1,TRBV12-3/TRBV12-4,many,TRBJ2-1,TGTGCCAGCAGTCAGTGGGACAGGGCCAATGAGCAGTTCTTC,CASSQWDRANEQFF
-,TRBV5-5,-,TRBJ1-1,TGTGCCAGCAGCCCGACCCCGGGACATATGAACACTGAAGCTTTCTTT,CASSPTPGHMNTEAFF
TRBD1,TRBV11-3,-,TRBJ2-5,TGTGCCAGCAGGCGGACAGGGTCAGAGACCCAGTACTTC,CASRRTGSETQYF
TRBD2,TRBV28,many,TRBJ2-1,TGTGCCAGCAGTTTAGAAACTAGCGGGACGTGGAATGAGCAGTTCTTC,CASSLETSGTWNEQFF
TRBD1,TRBV28,many,TRBJ1-2,TGTGCCAGCAACCAGGACAGGAACTATGGCTACACCTTC,CASNQDRNYGYTF
-,TRBV28,-,TRBJ1-1,TGTGCCAGCCGAGGAAGTCAGGGGTGGACTGAAGCTTTCTTT,CASRGSQGWTEAFF
-,TRBV5-1,many,TRBJ2-2,TGCGCCAGCAGCTTGGAGTTACTCACCGGGGAGCTGTTTTTT,CASSLELLTGELFF
-,TRBV5-1,many,TRBJ2-7,TGCGCCAGTAGGCCGGGGGCCCCGGACGAGCAGTACTTC,CASRPGAPDEQYF
-,TRBV25-1,many,TRBJ2-7,TGTGCCAGCAGTCCAACAGGGTTCACCTACGAGCAGTACTTC,CASSPTGFTYEQYF
-,TRBV7-2,many,TRBJ1-3,TGTGCCAGCAGGCTATTCGGGACGGCCGGAAACACCATATATTTT,CASRLFGTAGNTIYF
-,TRBV20-1,many,TRBJ2-6,TGCAGTGCTAGCTCGGTAATCGGGGCCAACGTCCTGACTTTC,CSASSVIGANVLTF
TRBD1,TRBV27,many,TRBJ2-1,TGTGCCACCCAGTTTATGGGACAGGGATTTTACAATGAGCAGTTCTTC,CATQFMGQGFYNEQFF
TRBD1,TRBV12-3/TRBV12-4,many,TRBJ1-1,TGTGCCAGCAGCAACAGGGGGTACACTGAAGCTTTCTTT,CASSNRGYTEAFF
-,TRBV12-3/TRBV12-4,many,TRBJ2-1,TGTGCCAGCAGTTCCTCTCAAGGGTCCAGCTACAATGAGCAGTTCTTC,CASSSSQGSSYNEQFF
-,TRBV10-3,many,TRBJ1-2,TGTGCCATCAGTGAGCACGGACGGGAATTTAACTATGGCTACACCTTC,CAISEHGREFNYGYTF
-,TRBV7-9,many,TRBJ1-6,TGTGCCAGCAGCACACCCGAGGGGGGCTTGAATTCACCCCTCCACTTT,CASSTPEGGLNSPLHF
-,TRBV27,many,TRBJ1-6,TGTGCCAGCAGTGTCTGGAATTCACCCCTCCACTTT,CASSVWNSPLHF
TRBD1,TRBV20-1,-,TRBJ2-7,TGCAGTGCTAAACTCCGAAGGCCCCTAGAGATTTCTAAGTCGAGACAGGGTCAGCCGTACGAGCAGTACTTC,CSAKLRRPLEISKSRQGQPYEQYF
-,TRBV15,many,TRBJ1-1,TGTGCCACCAGCAGAGATGTGCGGGCGAACACTGAAGCTTTCTTT,CATSRDVRANTEAFF
-,TRBV7-2,many,TRBJ2-2,TGTGCCAGCAGCAATAGGGCCCGACAGACGAACACCGGGGAGCTGTTTTTT,CASSNRARQTNTGELFF
-,TRBV5-1,many,TRBJ2-1,TGCGCCAGCAGCTTGGCAGACATGGGAGGCATCAATGAGCAGTTCTTC,CASSLADMGGINEQFF
-,TRBV6-2/TRBV6-3,-,TRBJ2-1,TGTGCCAGCACCGGGGGTGTTGCAGCAATAACGATCCTCTCCTACAATGAGCGGTTCTTC,CASTGGVAAITILSYNERFF
-,TRBV4-3,many,TRBJ1-6,TGCGCCAGCAGCCAAGGAGGCCCCAGGGCGAATTCACCCCTCCACTTT,CASSQGGPRANSPLHF
TRBD2,TRBV6-5,-,TRBJ2-1,TGTGCCAGCAGTTACCGGGCTAGCGGGCCCAATGAGCAGTTCTTC,CASSYRASGPNEQFF
-,TRBV15,many,TRBJ1-5,TGTGCCACCAGCAGAAAGGGTGACAGCGATAGCAATCAGCCCCAGCATTTT,CATSRKGDSDSNQPQHF
TRBD2,TRBV20-1,many,TRBJ2-1,TGCAGTGCTCGGGACTACAGCTCCTACAATGAGCAGTTCTTC,CSARDYSSYNEQFF
TRBD2,TRBV5-1,many,TRBJ2-1,TGCGCCAGCAGCCTCGGGGGGGAGTCTTACAATGAGCAGTTCTTC,CASSLGGESYNEQFF